The 22 T cell receptor beta chains below were found in one sample sequenced in a study of blood T cells in healthy people across ages. A sample-barcoded 5' primer and a J-beta primer mix were used in a second PCR of roughly 7 to 11 cycles. In TCRdb, the 5' RACE reads were re-called with MiXCR into one record per CDR3 protein. The sample carries around 1,000,000 distinct CDR3 sequences, about 25% recorded once. These data are also associated with another study on T cells of mothers and their children.

The sequencing sample was made of blood. The receptors come from a girl aged 2-10 years in good health.

This clonotype showed up just once. The genes are TRBV2 and TRBJ2-1; possibly TRBD1 for D (5 bases). Germline-derived CDR1 and CDR2 are SNHLY and FYNNEI. V dropped 4 bases and J dropped 5 bases, with 9 bases sitting between them. The CDR3 totals 13 residues. The CDR3: CASSARQNNEQFF. The CDR3 nucleotides read TGTGCCAGCAGTGCAAGACAGAACAATGAGCAGTTCTTC.

The V call is TRBV13, the J call TRBJ1-5, with a tentative D call TRBD1 (5 bases). The CDR3 length is 15 residues. Germline V gene lookup returns CDR1 PRHDT and CDR2 FYEKMQ (reference sequence). Deletions cut 3 bases from V and 2 bases from J, with 11 bases between. CDR3 DNA sequence: TGTGCCAGCAGCTTCGGAGCGACAGGCAATCAGCCCCAGCATTTT. Translated, it gives CASSFGATGNQPQHF.

This clonotype was detected only a few times. This sequence joins TRBV15 and TRBJ2-5; 8 nucleotides match TRBD1. The tail of the sequence fits TRBJ2-1 better, so the J call may be wrong. The V gene's germline CDR1 is LNHNV and CDR2 YYDKDF (reference sequence). This CDR3 is 15 amino acids long. The CDR3 protein is CATSRSRTGRNEQFF. Here the CDR3 DNA reads TGTGCCACCAGCAGATCACGGACAGGGAGGAATGAGCAGTTCTTC.

The rearrangement uses TRBV7-9 and TRBJ2-5, with D possibly matching TRBD1 (6 bases). Germline values: CDR1 SEHNR, CDR2 FQNEAQ (reference sequence). This CDR3 region has 14 residues. Trimming stripped 5 bases from V and 9 bases from J, with 19 bases between. The CDR3 coding sequence is TGTGCCAGCAGCAGACGGACAGTCCAGAGGGCCCAGTACTTC. This translates into CASSRRTVQRAQYF.

This clonotype was detected only a few times. CDR3 DNA sequence: TGTGCCAGCAGCTTCTGGGGGATCGGGGAGCTGTTTTTT. Amino acid sequence: CASSFWGIGELFF. The gene calls are TRBV11-2 and TRBJ2-2; D is tentatively TRBD1 or TRBD2 (5 bases each). Trimming cost V 3 bases and J 7 bases, with 9 bases left between them. The CDR3 consists of 13 residues. The germline gives CDR1 SGHAT, CDR2 FQNNGV. The whole variable domain, filled in from reference TRBV11-2 and TRBJ2-2, reads EAGVAQSPRYKIIEKRQSVAFWCNPISGHATLYWYQQILGQGPKLLIQFQNNGVVDDSQLPKDRFSAERLKGVDSTLKIQPAKLEDSAVYLCASSFWGIGELFFGEGSRLTVL.

This clonotype was seen a few times. CDR3 sequence (DNA): TGTGCCACCAGCAGACTAACCGGGGAGCTGTTTTTT. Protein product: CATSRLTGELFF. The chain carries TRBV15 and TRBJ2-2; D unresolved. The V gene lost 2 bases and the J gene lost 5 bases, with 3 bases spanning the gap. Germline V CDR1 and CDR2: LNHNV, YYDKDF (reference sequence). The CDR3 extends over 12 amino acids.

The rearrangement links TRBV29-1 to TRBJ2-1; D is possibly TRBD1 (5 bases). Per germline, CDR1 SQVTM and CDR2 ANQGSEA. There are 12 residues in the CDR3. Between the trimmed V and J ends, which lost 6 bases and 3 bases, there was a span of 9 bases. CDR3 in DNA: TGCAGCGTATCCGACAGCTACAATGAGCAGTTCTTC. It encodes CSVSDSYNEQFF.

This clonotype has more than one count but fewer than ten. The CDR3 nucleotides read TGCAGTGCCCGTCCCCCTAGCGGGAGGACCAATGAGCAGTTCTTC. This encodes CSARPPSGRTNEQFF. The V and J genes are TRBV20-1 and TRBJ2-1; 11 nucleotides match TRBD2. The J segment lost 6 bases and the V segment lost 6 bases, leaving 10 bases of the junction unmatched. The V gene's germline CDR1 is DFQATT and CDR2 SNEGSKA (reference sequence). CDR3 length: 15 amino acids.

The chain links TRBV10-3 to TRBJ1-1; tentatively, D is TRBD1 (5 bases). The CDR3 runs 12 residues. Trimming left V 6 bases short and J 8 bases short, with 13 bases between. In germline, CDR1 is ENHRY, CDR2 SYGVKD. The CDR3, as DNA: TGTGCCATCAGCCCCGGGACTATCGAAGCTTTCTTT. It encodes CAISPGTIEAFF.

V and J are TRBV29-1 and TRBJ1-6; D unclear. In germline, CDR1 is SQVTM, CDR2 ANQGSEA. With 5 bases removed from V and 11 bases from J, the gap between germline ends came to 7 bases. The CDR3 has 10 residues. The CDR3 region has the DNA TGCAGCGTTTTGGTGGCACCCCTCCACTTT. This sequence encodes CSVLVAPLHF.

This clonotype was counted many times. The chain is built from TRBV29-1 and TRBJ1-1, with D unresolved. The CDR3 extends over 11 amino acids. CDR1 SQVTM and CDR2 ANQGSEA come from the germline V gene. V was trimmed by 3 bases and J by 1 base, leaving 3 bases between them. This CDR3 reads CSVEENTEAFF. The CDR3 DNA sequence: TGCAGCGTTGAGGAGAACACTGAAGCTTTCTTT.

The chain has TRBV12-3 or TRBV12-4 and TRBJ2-5; D might be TRBD1 or TRBD2, each matching 5 bases. Trimming cost V 6 bases and J 7 bases, with 15 bases left between them. This CDR3 comprises 13 residues. CDR3 DNA sequence: TGTGCCAGCAGCTGGGGGACCGAAACGACCCAGTACTTC. Residues: CASSWGTETTQYF.

The chain joins TRBV11-2 to TRBJ1-5; D is undetermined. The CDR3 is 13 amino acids. Trimming removed 0 bases at V and 10 bases at J, with 10 bases between. CDR1 is SGHAT and CDR2 is FQNNGV in the germline V gene. CDR3 in DNA: TGTGCCAGCAGCTTAGATCGGCCCCATCCCCAGCATTTT. This sequence encodes CASSLDRPHPQHF.

Note on this clonotype: At one end, the junction sequence differs from germline, possibly due to a read error. The chain uses TRBV7-9 and TRBJ2-7; D is unresolved. The CDR3 is 12 amino acids. Germline CDR1 is SEHNR and CDR2 is FQNEAQ (reference sequence). For the CDR3, the DNA is TGTGCCAGCAGCTTAGGGACCTCTGCGGCCAACTTC. Protein sequence: CASSLGTSAANF.

The table lists this clonotype with a few counts. The chain has TRBV29-1 and TRBJ2-2; no definite D call. The CDR3 is made up of 13 amino acids. CDR1 SQVTM and CDR2 ANQGSEA come from the germline V gene. Trimming stripped 6 bases from V and 7 bases from J, with 15 bases between. This CDR3 reads CSVDASPGGELFF. CDR3 in DNA: TGCAGCGTGGACGCCTCCCCTGGCGGGGAGCTGTTTTTT.

The V and J genes are TRBV6-1 and TRBJ1-4; the D is unclear. CDR1 is MNHNS, CDR2 SASEGT, per germline. V was shortened by 6 bases and J by 3 bases, with 17 bases between the two germline ends. The CDR3 covers 16 residues. The CDR3 DNA sequence: TGTGCCAGCAGCCCATCCGGTGAGGCGGCTAATGAAAAACTGTTTTTT. Amino acid sequence: CASSPSGEAANEKLFF.

V and J are TRBV12-5 and TRBJ2-5; perhaps D is TRBD1 or TRBD2 (5 bases each). TRBJ2-7 matches the DNA end more closely, so the J call is doubtful. Germline CDR1 LGHNT, CDR2 FRNRAP. CDR3 length: 14 amino acids. DNA for the CDR3: TGTGCTAGTGGTTTTGGTGGGACCTCCTACGAGCAGTACTTC. Amino acid sequence: CASGFGGTSYEQYF.

This clonotype appeared a few times. The rearrangement links TRBV15 to TRBJ2-5, with D maybe TRBD1 (6 bases). Germline assignment: CDR1 LNHNV and CDR2 YYDKDF (reference sequence). The CDR3 sequence is 14 residues long. V lost 0 bases to trimming and J lost 5 bases, with 10 bases between them. Here the CDR3 DNA reads TGTGCCACCAGCAGAGATACAGGGCTCGAGACCCAGTACTTC. Translating it yields CATSRDTGLETQYF. Combining the CDR3 with reference TRBV15 and TRBJ2-5 gives the whole variable domain DAMVIQNPRYQVTQFGKPVTLSCSQTLNHNVMYWYQQKSSQAPKLLFHYYDKDFNNEADTPDNFQSRRPNTSFCFLDIRSPGLGDTAMYLCATSRDTGLETQYFGPGTRLLVL.

The chain links TRBV7-3 to TRBJ2-3; D is undetermined. In germline, CDR1 is SGHTA, CDR2 FQGTGA. V lost 5 bases, J lost 0 bases, and 12 bases lay in between. The CDR3 totals 15 residues. The CDR3 reads CASSNDSFSTDTQYF. The CDR3 DNA reads as TGTGCCAGCAGCAACGACTCTTTTAGCACAGATACGCAGTATTTT.

This clonotype was observed a handful of times. The chain uses TRBV12-3 or TRBV12-4 and TRBJ2-7; perhaps TRBD2 as D (5 bases). This CDR3 is built from 14 residues. V was shortened by 7 bases and J by 3 bases, with 16 bases between the two germline ends. CDR3 sequence (DNA): TGTGCCAGCACCCCAGGTCGGAGGTTCTACGAGCAGTACTTC. This encodes CASTPGRRFYEQYF.

This clonotype has a single count. The chain combines TRBV29-1 with TRBJ2-7; D may be TRBD2 (5 bases). Trimming pared 3 bases from V and 6 bases from J, leaving 18 bases between. The CDR3 loop spans 14 amino acids. From germline, CDR1 is SQVTM and CDR2 ANQGSEA. The CDR3 spells CSVEGDLGPSEQYF. The CDR3 bases are TGCAGCGTTGAGGGAGACCTCGGTCCGAGCGAGCAGTACTTC.

This clonotype has just a few counts. Here the CDR3 reads CASSAGQLGSNQPQHF. In DNA, the CDR3 is TGTGCCAGCAGTGCGGGACAGCTTGGTAGCAATCAGCCCCAGCATTTT. This sequence joins TRBV28 and TRBJ1-5; 7 bases are a match to TRBD1. Germline assignment: CDR1 MDHEN and CDR2 SYDVKM. Losses at the gene ends were 5 bases for V and 0 bases for J; bases not matched to a gene: 7. CDR3 length: 16 amino acids.